This T cell receptor (beta chain) came from a study of cytomegalovirus exposure and HLA in healthy donors. This clone was recorded once. One junction end does not reproduce the germline sequence, and a read error may be involved. The germline V gene encodes CDR1 MNHEY and CDR2 SVGAGI. This CDR3 spans 15 amino acids. Primers for the PCR totalled 60 Vbeta and 13 Jbeta. Sequenced by immunoSEQ multiplex PCR; TCRdb stores in-frame clones only, minus some. The sample consists of just over 150,000 clones, about three quarters of them appearing once. The sequence was obtained from a woman aged 40-49 years in good health and CMV-seronegative. The chain employs TRBV6-5 and TRBJ2-7; D not resolved. Sequencing was carried out using PBMCs. The CDR3 is CASSYSTSPTYGQYF. CDR3 DNA: TGTGCCAGCAGTTACTCGACAAGCCCAACATACGGGCAGTACTTC.